This passage covers 29 T cell receptor beta chains from one sample sequenced in a study of blood T cell repertoires in COVID-19. The data were produced by immunoSEQ multiplex PCR, yet TCRdb's version contains in-frame clones alone and is incomplete. This sample has roughly 100,000 clones, with 88% found just once. Sample: peripheral blood. These TCRs come from a human donor in a cohort sampled during active COVID-19.

The CDR3: CASSHRTGPNTEAFF. The CDR3 DNA reads as TGTGCCAGCAGCCACCGGACAGGCCCGAACACTGAAGCTTTCTTT. The genes are TRBV7-9 and TRBJ1-1, with TRBD1 matching 7 bases. Unmatched junction bases numbered 7, after V lost 5 bases and J lost 1 base. The length of the CDR3 is 15 residues. Germline assignment: CDR1 SEHNR and CDR2 FQNEAQ (reference sequence).

The chain carries TRBV5-1 and TRBJ2-5; TRBD2 aligns across 9 bases. V lost 0 bases and J lost 5; bases outside the gene matches: 14. Germline V lookup: CDR1 SGHRS, CDR2 YFSETQ. The CDR3 loop spans 18 amino acids. CDR3 bases: TGCGCCAGCAGCTTGGGACTAGCGGCTAACTCGAGGGGGGAGACCCAGTACTTC. This encodes CASSLGLAANSRGETQYF. The whole variable domain, remainder taken from reference TRBV5-1 and TRBJ2-5, is KAGVTQTPRYLIKTRGQQVTLSCSPISGHRSVSWYQQTPGQGLQFLFEYFSETQRNKGNFPGRFSGRQFSNSRSEMNVSTLELGDSALYLCASSLGLAANSRGETQYFGPGTRLLVL.

CDR3 DNA: TGTGCCAGCAGCTTGGAGCCAAGGACAGGGGGCGGTTACGAGCAGTACTTC. Its protein is CASSLEPRTGGGYEQYF. V usage is TRBV5-8 and J usage is TRBJ2-7, with 11 positions matching TRBD1. Trimming cost V 0 bases and J 4 bases; bases outside gene matches: 9. CDR1 and CDR2 from the germline V gene are SGHTS and YDEGEE. The CDR3 loop spans 17 amino acids. Drawing the rest from reference TRBV5-8 and TRBJ2-7, the complete variable domain is EAGVTQSPTHLIKTRGQQATLRCSPISGHTSVYWYQQALGLGLQFLLWYDEGEERNRGNFPPRFSGRQFPNYSSELNVNALELEDSALYLCASSLEPRTGGGYEQYFGPGTRLTVT.

This clone was picked up many times. The chain has TRBV9 and TRBJ1-3; no clear D. Germline values: CDR1 SGDLS, CDR2 YYNGEE. The CDR3 is made up of 15 amino acids. V lost 4 bases and J lost 7, with 18 bases in between. The CDR3 DNA is TGTGCCAGCAGCCCCGCTCCGGACTTCGGGAACACCATATATTTT. This codes for CASSPAPDFGNTIYF.

The chain couples TRBV14 to TRBJ1-1, with a tentative D call TRBD1 (6 bases). The V gene's germline CDR1 is SGHDN and CDR2 FVKESK. CDR3 size: 13 residues. V was shortened by 5 bases and J by 1 base, with 8 bases between the two germline ends. The CDR3 DNA reads as TGTGCCAGCAGCACGACAGGGAACACTGAAGCTTTCTTT. Translated: CASSTTGNTEAFF. The variable domain in full, completed from reference TRBV14 and TRBJ1-1, reads EAGVTQFPSHSVIEKGQTVTLRCDPISGHDNLYWYRRVMGKEIKFLLHFVKESKQDESGMPNNRFLAERTGGTYSTLKVQPAELEDSGVYFCASSTTGNTEAFFGQGTRLTVV.

Here the CDR3 reads CSASERSNQPQHF. The CDR3 coding sequence is TGCAGTGCTAGTGAGCGGAGCAATCAGCCCCAGCATTTT. The chain is built from TRBV20-1 and TRBJ1-5; unclear D gene. The CDR3 totals 13 residues. Germline CDR1 and CDR2: DFQATT and SNEGSKA (reference sequence). The ends were cut back, 3 bases at V and 1 base at J, with 7 bases in the middle.

This chain links TRBV7-2 with TRBJ2-7; unclear D gene. V lost 1 base and J 3 bases, leaving 13 bases between the germline ends. CDR3 size: 15 residues. Germline CDR1 and CDR2: SGHTA and FQGNSA. This CDR3 is CASSLDGGVGYEQYF. In DNA, the CDR3 is TGTGCCAGCAGCTTAGATGGCGGAGTTGGCTACGAGCAGTACTTC.

This rearrangement joins TRBV6-5 to TRBJ2-5; the D is unclear. This CDR3 region has 11 residues. V dropped 5 bases and J dropped 2 bases, with 3 bases sitting between them. Germline values: CDR1 MNHEY, CDR2 SVGAGI. CDR3 sequence (DNA): TGTGCCAGCAGTCCTCAAGAGACCCAGTACTTC. It yields the protein CASSPQETQYF.

This clone showed up just once. The chain carries TRBV5-5 and TRBJ1-1; tentatively, D is TRBD1 (6 bases). The V end was cut by 1 base, the J end by 0 bases, with 7 bases between. Looked up from germline, CDR1 is SGHKS and CDR2 is YYEKEE (reference sequence). CDR3 length: 14 amino acids. For the CDR3, the DNA is TGTGCCAGCAGCTTGTGGGACATGAACACTGAAGCTTTCTTT. Protein sequence: CASSLWDMNTEAFF.

CDR3 amino acids: CATSAGGSPPDTQYF. The CDR3 DNA reads TGTGCCACCAGTGCGGGGGGGAGCCCCCCAGATACGCAGTATTTT. This chain uses TRBV24-1 with TRBJ2-3; 8 nucleotides align to TRBD2. CDR1 is KGHDR, CDR2 SFDVKD, per germline. After removal of 5 bases from V and 4 bases from J, the junction contained 7 bases not matched to a gene. This CDR3 has 15 residues.

J is TRBJ2-5 and V is TRBV5-5; D ambiguous. The CDR3 runs to 11 residues. V was shortened by 4 bases and J by 4 bases, with 5 bases between the two germline ends. Looked up from germline, CDR1 is SGHKS and CDR2 is YYEKEE (reference sequence). The CDR3, as DNA: TGTGCCAGCAGCGGCCTAGAGACCCAGTACTTC. Protein: CASSGLETQYF.

The J gene is TRBJ2-1, the V gene TRBV2; TRBD2 matches 12 bases. Germline CDR1 SNHLY, CDR2 FYNNEI. The CDR3 consists of 15 residues. V lost 6 bases, J lost 5 bases, and 5 bases stayed unmatched. The CDR3 sequence is CASSRTSGANNEQFF. DNA of the CDR3: TGTGCCAGCAGCAGGACTAGCGGGGCAAACAATGAGCAGTTCTTC.

The chain combines TRBV5-4 with TRBJ1-6; D is undetermined. Between the trimmed V and J ends, which lost 2 bases and 5 bases, there was a span of 11 bases. This CDR3 is 15 amino acids long. Germline V gives CDR1 SGHNT, CDR2 YYREEE (reference sequence). In DNA form, the CDR3 reads TGTGCCAGCAGCTTTAGTAGCAGTAATAATTCACCCCTCCACTTT. It yields the protein CASSFSSSNNSPLHF.

The chain uses TRBV7-9 and TRBJ2-1, with D possibly TRBD2 on 6 matching bases. Germline V CDR1 and CDR2: SEHNR, FQNEAQ (reference sequence). The CDR3 runs to 14 residues. The V end was cut by 5 bases, the J end by 3 bases, with 11 bases between. In DNA, the CDR3 is TGTGCCAGCAGCATCGGGGGATACTACAATGAGCAGTTCTTC. Protein product: CASSIGGYYNEQFF.

This chain links TRBV7-9 with TRBJ2-7, with D possibly TRBD1 on 6 matching bases. This CDR3 is 13 amino acids long. Germline assignment: CDR1 SEHNR and CDR2 FQNEAQ (reference sequence). V was trimmed by 7 bases and J by 4 bases, leaving 14 bases between them. The CDR3, as DNA: TGTGCCAGCAACAGTCAGGGGCCGTACGAGCAGTACTTC. This gives the protein CASNSQGPYEQYF. The full variable domain, in which reference TRBV7-9 and TRBJ2-7 provide the parts outside the CDR3, is DTGVSQNPRHKITKRGQNVTFRCDPISEHNRLYWYRQTLGQGPEFLTYFQNEAQLEKSRLLSDRFSAERPKGSFSTLEIQRTEQGDSAMYLCASNSQGPYEQYFGPGTRLTVT.

This rearrangement joins TRBV27 to TRBJ2-5; TRBD2 agrees at 9 bases. The CDR3 length is 16 residues. V gave up 1 base and J gave up 2 bases; unmatched junction bases: 5. Germline V CDR1 and CDR2: MNHEY, SMNVEV (reference sequence). CDR3 nucleotide sequence: TGTGCCAGCAGTTTATTGGTTAGCGGGGGACAAGAGACCCAGTACTTC. This codes for CASSLLVSGGQETQYF.

The rearrangement joins TRBV4-1 to TRBJ2-5; possibly TRBD2 for D (6 bases). CDR3 length equals 15 residues. Germline V gene sequence: CDR1 MGHRA, CDR2 YSYEKL. V gave up 0 bases and J gave up 5 bases, with 13 bases separating them. The CDR3 here is CASSQELAGGETQYF. CDR3 DNA sequence: TGCGCCAGCAGCCAAGAACTAGCAGGCGGGGAGACCCAGTACTTC.

V is TRBV27 and J is TRBJ2-7; D gene ambiguous. The CDR3 is 10 residues long. Germline loops: CDR1 MNHEY, CDR2 SMNVEV (reference sequence). Trimming removed 11 bases at V and 6 bases at J, with 11 bases between. The CDR3 nucleotides are TGTGCCGTTTCCTCTCCCGAGCAGTACTTC. Protein: CAVSSPEQYF.

V and J are TRBV7-9 and TRBJ1-3; unclear D gene. V was shortened by 0 bases and J by 0 bases, with 6 bases between the two germline ends. Germline V lookup: CDR1 SEHNR, CDR2 FQNEAQ (reference sequence). This CDR3 has 15 residues. The CDR3 sequence: CASSLAAISGNTIYF. The CDR3 DNA reads as TGTGCCAGCAGCTTAGCGGCCATCTCTGGAAACACCATATATTTT.

The chain carries TRBV29-1 and TRBJ2-2; TRBD2 aligns across 8 bases. V was clipped by 6 bases and J by 6 bases; unmatched bases: 6. CDR1 SQVTM and CDR2 ANQGSEA come from the germline V gene. CDR3 size: 13 residues. The CDR3 bases are TGCAGCGTACGACTAGCGTCGGCCGGGGAGCTGTTTTTT. Translation: CSVRLASAGELFF.

The chain carries TRBV20-1 and TRBJ2-3; 8 nucleotides match TRBD2. Germline CDR1 and CDR2: DFQATT and SNEGSKA (reference sequence). There are 15 residues in the CDR3. The V and J ends lost 3 bases and 8 bases, in that order; junction bases with no gene match: 13. The CDR3 sequence: CSASSSGGRSGTQYF. The CDR3 DNA is TGCAGTGCTAGTAGCTCGGGGGGGCGTTCGGGTACGCAGTATTTT.

J is TRBJ1-6 and V is TRBV5-1; D not resolved. The CDR3 runs to 15 residues. The ends were cut back, 2 bases at V and 6 bases at J, with 12 bases in the middle. Per the germline V gene, CDR1 is SGHRS and CDR2 is YFSETQ. CDR3 nucleotide sequence: TGCGCCAGCAGCTTTGGTGCCCGGGGTAATTCACCCCTCCACTTT. Protein: CASSFGARGNSPLHF.

This chain uses TRBV30 with TRBJ2-3, with 7 bases matching TRBD2. This CDR3 contains 16 residues. Per germline, CDR1 GTSNPN and CDR2 SVGIG (reference sequence). J lost 3 bases, V lost 5 bases, and 14 bases had no gene match. The CDR3 nucleotides read TGTGCCTGGGGGAGGGGTCCTCGGGGGGAGACAGATACGCAGTATTTT. Its translation: CAWGRGPRGETDTQYF.

This chain uses TRBV5-1 with TRBJ2-1, with a possible D match to TRBD1 (5 bases). V gave up 1 base and J gave up 1 base, with 9 bases separating them. CDR3 length: 15 amino acids. Germline lookup yields CDR1 SGHRS and CDR2 YFSETQ. CDR3 in amino acids: CASSLQGLSYNEQFF. The CDR3 DNA is TGCGCCAGCAGCTTGCAGGGCTTATCCTACAATGAGCAGTTCTTC.

V gene TRBV7-3 combines with J gene TRBJ2-5, with 8 nucleotides matching TRBD1. This CDR3 has 14 amino acids. Germline-derived CDR1 and CDR2 are SGHTA and FQGTGA. J was trimmed by 5 bases and V by 5 bases; bases with no gene match: 7. The CDR3 protein is CASSPKTGGETQYF. CDR3 sequence (DNA): TGTGCCAGCAGCCCAAAAACAGGGGGGGAGACCCAGTACTTC.

V and J are TRBV30 and TRBJ2-5; 9 positions match TRBD1. The CDR3 runs 15 residues. After removal of 4 bases from V and 4 bases from J, the junction contained 10 bases not matched to a gene. Germline V gene sequence: CDR1 GTSNPN, CDR2 SVGIG (reference sequence). The CDR3 DNA sequence: TGTGCCTGGACACAGTTCGGGGACAGGGTAGAGACCCAGTACTTC. Encoded protein: CAWTQFGDRVETQYF.

The chain carries TRBV2 and TRBJ1-6, with D perhaps TRBD1 (5 bases). Germline CDR1 and CDR2: SNHLY and FYNNEI. This CDR3 is built from 15 residues. V was pared by 4 bases and J by 9 bases, with 16 bases between. CDR3 sequence: CASSVGAGSASPLHF. CDR3 bases: TGTGCCAGCAGTGTTGGGGCAGGGTCCGCTTCACCCCTCCACTTT.

The chain combines TRBV3-1 (or the pseudogene TRBV3-2) with TRBJ2-2, with no clear D. Germline CDR1 LGHDT, CDR2 YNNKEL (reference sequence). There are 13 residues in the CDR3. The germline V and J ends were trimmed by 4 bases and 3 bases, with 6 bases remaining between them. The CDR3 nucleotides are TGTGCCAGCAGCCTACGGTACACCGGGGAGCTGTTTTTT. Residues: CASSLRYTGELFF.

The rearrangement links TRBV15 to TRBJ1-4; D may be TRBD1 (6 bases). Germline CDR1 LNHNV, CDR2 YYDKDF (reference sequence). The CDR3 has 17 amino acids. V was pared by 0 bases and J by 10 bases, with 21 bases between. CDR3 in amino acids: CATSRDYSEQGFGKLFF. The CDR3 DNA reads as TGTGCCACCAGCAGAGATTACTCGGAACAGGGATTCGGAAAACTGTTTTTT.